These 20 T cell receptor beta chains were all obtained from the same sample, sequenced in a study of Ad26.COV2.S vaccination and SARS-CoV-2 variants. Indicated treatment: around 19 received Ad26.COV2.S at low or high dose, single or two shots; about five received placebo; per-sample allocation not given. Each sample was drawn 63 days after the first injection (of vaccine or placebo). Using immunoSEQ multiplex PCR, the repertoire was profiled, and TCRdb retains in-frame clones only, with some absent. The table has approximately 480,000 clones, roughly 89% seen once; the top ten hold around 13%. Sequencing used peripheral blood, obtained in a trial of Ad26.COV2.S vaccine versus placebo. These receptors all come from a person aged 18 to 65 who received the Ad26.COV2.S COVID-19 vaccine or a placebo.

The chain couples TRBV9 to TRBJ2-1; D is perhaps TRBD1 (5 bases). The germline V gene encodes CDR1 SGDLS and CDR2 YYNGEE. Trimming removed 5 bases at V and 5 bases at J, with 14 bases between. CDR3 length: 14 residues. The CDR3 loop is CASSPRPRDNEQFF. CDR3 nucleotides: TGTGCCAGCAGTCCACGGCCCAGGGACAATGAGCAGTTCTTC.

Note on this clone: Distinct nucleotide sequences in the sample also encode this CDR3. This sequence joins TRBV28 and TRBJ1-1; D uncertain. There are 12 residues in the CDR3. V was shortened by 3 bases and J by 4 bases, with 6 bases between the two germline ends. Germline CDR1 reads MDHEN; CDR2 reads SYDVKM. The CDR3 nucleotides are TGTGCCAGCAGTTTGGGGAGCACTGAAGCTTTCTTT. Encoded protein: CASSLGSTEAFF. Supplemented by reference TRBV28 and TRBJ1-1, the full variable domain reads DVKVTQSSRYLVKRTGEKVFLECVQDMDHENMFWYRQDPGLGLRLIYFSYDVKMKEKGDIPEGYSVSREKKERFSLILESASTNQTSMYLCASSLGSTEAFFGQGTRLTVV.

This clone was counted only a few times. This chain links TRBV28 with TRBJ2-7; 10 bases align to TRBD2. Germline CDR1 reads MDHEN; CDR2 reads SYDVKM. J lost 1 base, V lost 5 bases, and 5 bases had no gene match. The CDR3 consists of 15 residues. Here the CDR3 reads CASSHLLAGSYEQYF. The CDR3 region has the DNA TGTGCCAGCAGTCACTTACTAGCGGGGTCCTACGAGCAGTACTTC.

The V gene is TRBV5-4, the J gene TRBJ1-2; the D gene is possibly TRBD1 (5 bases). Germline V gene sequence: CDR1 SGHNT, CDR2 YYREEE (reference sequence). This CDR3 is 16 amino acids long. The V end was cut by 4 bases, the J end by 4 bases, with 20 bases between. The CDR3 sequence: CASSPSGGATSYGYTF. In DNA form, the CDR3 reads TGTGCCAGCAGCCCCTCAGGCGGGGCGACCTCCTATGGCTACACCTTC.

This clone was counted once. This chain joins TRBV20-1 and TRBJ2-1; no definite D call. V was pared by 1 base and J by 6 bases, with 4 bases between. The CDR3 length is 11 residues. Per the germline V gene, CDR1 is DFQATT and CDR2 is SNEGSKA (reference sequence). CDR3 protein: CSARGLNEQFF. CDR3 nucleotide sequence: TGCAGTGCTAGAGGGCTCAATGAGCAGTTCTTC.

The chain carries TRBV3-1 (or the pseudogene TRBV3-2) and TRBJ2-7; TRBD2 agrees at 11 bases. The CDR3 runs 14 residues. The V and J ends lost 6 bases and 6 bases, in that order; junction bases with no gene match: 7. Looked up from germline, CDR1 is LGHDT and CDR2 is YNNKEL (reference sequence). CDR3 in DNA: TGTGCCAGCAGGCCTAGCGGGAGGTCAGGCGAGCAGTACTTC. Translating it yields CASRPSGRSGEQYF.

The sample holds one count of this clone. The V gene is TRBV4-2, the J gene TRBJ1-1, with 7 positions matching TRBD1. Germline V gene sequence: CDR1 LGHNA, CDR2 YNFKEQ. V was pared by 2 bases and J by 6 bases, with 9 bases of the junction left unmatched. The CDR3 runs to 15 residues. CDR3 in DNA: TGTGCCAGCAGCCAACCGACAGGGCGTCTGGCTGAAGCTTTCTTT. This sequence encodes CASSQPTGRLAEAFF.

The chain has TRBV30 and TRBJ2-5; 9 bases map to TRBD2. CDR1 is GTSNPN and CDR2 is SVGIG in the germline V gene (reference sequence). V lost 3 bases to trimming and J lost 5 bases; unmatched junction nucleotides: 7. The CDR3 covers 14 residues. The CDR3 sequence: CAWSRSGGRETQYF. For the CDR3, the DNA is TGTGCCTGGAGCCGTAGCGGGGGCCGGGAGACCCAGTACTTC.

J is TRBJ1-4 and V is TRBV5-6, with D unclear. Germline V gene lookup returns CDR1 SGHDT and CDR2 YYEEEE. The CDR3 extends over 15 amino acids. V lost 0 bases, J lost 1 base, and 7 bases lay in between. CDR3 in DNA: TGTGCCAGCAGCTTGGCGGGTAGAACTAATGAAAAACTGTTTTTT. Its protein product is CASSLAGRTNEKLFF.

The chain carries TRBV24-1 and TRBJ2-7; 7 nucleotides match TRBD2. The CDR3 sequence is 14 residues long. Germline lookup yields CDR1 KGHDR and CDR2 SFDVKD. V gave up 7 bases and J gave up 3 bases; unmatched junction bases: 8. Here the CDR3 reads CATRNTGGNYEQYF. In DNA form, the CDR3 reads TGTGCCACCAGAAACACGGGAGGTAACTACGAGCAGTACTTC.

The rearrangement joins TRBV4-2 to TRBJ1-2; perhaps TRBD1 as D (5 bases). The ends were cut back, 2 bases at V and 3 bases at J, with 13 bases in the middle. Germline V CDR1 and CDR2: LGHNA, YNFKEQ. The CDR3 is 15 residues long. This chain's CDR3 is CASSQPGGGYYGYTF. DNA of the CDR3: TGTGCCAGCAGCCAACCCGGGGGGGGGTACTATGGCTACACCTTC.

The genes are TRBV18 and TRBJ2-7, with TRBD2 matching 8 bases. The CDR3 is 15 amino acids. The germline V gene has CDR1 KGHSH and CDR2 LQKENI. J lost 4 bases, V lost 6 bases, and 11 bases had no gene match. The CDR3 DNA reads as TGTGCCAGCTCCCGAAGAGAGGGACTAGAGTACGAGCAGTACTTC. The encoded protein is CASSRREGLEYEQYF. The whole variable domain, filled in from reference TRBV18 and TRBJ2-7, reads NAGVMQNPRHLVRRRGQEARLRCSPMKGHSHVYWYRQLPEEGLKFMVYLQKENIIDESGMPKERFSAEFPKEGPSILRIQQVVRGDSAAYFCASSRREGLEYEQYFGPGTRLTVT.

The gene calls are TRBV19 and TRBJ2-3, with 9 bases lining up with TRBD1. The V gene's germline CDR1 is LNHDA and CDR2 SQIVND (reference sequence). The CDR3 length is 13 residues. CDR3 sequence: CGTRDRATHTQYF. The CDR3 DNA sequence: TGTGGGACACGGGACAGGGCTACTCATACGCAGTATTTT.

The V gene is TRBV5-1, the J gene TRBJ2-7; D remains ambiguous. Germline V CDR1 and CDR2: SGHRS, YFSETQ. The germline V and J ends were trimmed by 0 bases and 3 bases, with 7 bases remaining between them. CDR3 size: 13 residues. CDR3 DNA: TGCGCCAGCAGCTTGGTTGCAGACTACGAGCAGTACTTC. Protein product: CASSLVADYEQYF.

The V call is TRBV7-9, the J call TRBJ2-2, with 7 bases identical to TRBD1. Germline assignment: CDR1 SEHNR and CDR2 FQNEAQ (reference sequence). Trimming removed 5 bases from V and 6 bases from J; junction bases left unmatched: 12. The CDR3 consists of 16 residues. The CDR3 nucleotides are TGTGCCAGCAGCGCGAGTACAGGGGTCCAACCCGGGGAGCTGTTTTTT. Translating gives CASSASTGVQPGELFF.

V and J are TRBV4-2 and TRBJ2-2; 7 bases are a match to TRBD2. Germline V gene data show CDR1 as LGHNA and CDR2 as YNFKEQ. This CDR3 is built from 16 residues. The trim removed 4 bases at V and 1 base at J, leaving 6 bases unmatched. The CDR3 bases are TGTGCCAGCAGCCCGCTGGCTAGCGGGAACACCGGGGAGCTGTTTTTT. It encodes CASSPLASGNTGELFF.

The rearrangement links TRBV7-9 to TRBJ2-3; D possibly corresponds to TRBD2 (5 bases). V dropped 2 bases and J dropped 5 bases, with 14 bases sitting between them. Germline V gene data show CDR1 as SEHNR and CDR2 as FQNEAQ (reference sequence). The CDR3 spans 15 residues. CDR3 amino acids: CASSLSSSAGDTQYF. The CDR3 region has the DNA TGTGCCAGCAGCTTAAGTTCCTCGGCGGGAGATACGCAGTATTTT.

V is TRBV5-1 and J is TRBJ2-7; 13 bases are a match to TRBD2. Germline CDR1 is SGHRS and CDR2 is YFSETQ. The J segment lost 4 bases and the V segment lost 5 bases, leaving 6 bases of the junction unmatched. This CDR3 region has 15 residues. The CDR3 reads CASRGTSGAEYEQYF. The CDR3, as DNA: TGCGCCAGCAGAGGGACTAGCGGGGCCGAGTACGAGCAGTACTTC.

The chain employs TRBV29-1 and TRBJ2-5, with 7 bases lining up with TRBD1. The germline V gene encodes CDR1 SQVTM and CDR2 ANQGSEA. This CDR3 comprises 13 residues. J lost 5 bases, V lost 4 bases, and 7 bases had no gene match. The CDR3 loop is CSVGQGFGETQYF. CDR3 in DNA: TGCAGCGTTGGACAGGGTTTTGGGGAGACCCAGTACTTC.

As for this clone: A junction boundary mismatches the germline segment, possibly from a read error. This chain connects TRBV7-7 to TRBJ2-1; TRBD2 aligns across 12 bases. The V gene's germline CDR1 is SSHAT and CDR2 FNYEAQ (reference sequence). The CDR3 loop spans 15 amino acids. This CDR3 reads CASSQGLAGATEQFF. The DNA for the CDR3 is TGTGCTAGCAGCCAGGGACTAGCGGGCGCCACTGAGCAGTTCTTC. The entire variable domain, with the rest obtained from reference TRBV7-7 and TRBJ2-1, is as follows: GAGVSQSPRYKVTKRGQDVTLRCDPISSHATLYWYQQALGQGPEFLTYFNYEAQPDKSGLPSDRFSAERPEGSISTLTIQRTEQRDSAMYRCASSQGLAGATEQFFGPGTRLTVL.